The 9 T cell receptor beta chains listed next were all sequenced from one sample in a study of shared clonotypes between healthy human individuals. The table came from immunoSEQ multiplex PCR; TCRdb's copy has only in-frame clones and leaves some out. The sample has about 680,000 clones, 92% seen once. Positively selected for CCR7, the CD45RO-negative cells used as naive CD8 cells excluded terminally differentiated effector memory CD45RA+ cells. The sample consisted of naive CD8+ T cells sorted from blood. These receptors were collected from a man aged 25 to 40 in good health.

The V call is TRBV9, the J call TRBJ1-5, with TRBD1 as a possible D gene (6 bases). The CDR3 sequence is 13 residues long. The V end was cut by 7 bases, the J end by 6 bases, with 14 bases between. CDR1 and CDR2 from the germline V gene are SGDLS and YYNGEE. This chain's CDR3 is CASGAGGLQPQHF. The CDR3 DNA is TGTGCCAGCGGGGCGGGGGGGCTTCAGCCCCAGCATTTT. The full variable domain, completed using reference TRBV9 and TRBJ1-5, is DSGVTQTPKHLITATGQRVTLRCSPRSGDLSVYWYQQSLDQGLQFLIQYYNGEERAKGNILERFSAQQFPDLHSELNLSSLELGDSALYFCASGAGGLQPQHFGDGTRLSIL.

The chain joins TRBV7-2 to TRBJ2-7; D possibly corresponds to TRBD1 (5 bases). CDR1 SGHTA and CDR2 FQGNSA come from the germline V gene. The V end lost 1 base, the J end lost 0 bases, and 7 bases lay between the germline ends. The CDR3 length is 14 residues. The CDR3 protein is CASSLDDSSYEQYF. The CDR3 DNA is TGTGCCAGCAGCTTAGACGACAGCTCCTACGAGCAGTACTTC.

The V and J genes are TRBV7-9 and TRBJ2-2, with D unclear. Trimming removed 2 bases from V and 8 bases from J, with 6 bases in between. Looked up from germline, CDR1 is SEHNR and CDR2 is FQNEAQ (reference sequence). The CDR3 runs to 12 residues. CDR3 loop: CASSLNLGELFF. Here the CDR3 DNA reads TGTGCCAGCAGCTTAAATTTAGGGGAGCTGTTTTTT.

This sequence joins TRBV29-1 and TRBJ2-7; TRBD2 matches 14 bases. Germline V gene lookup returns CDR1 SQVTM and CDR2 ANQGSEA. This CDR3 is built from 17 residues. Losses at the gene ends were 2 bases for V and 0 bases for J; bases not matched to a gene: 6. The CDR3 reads CSVELPGLAGASYEQYF. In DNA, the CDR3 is TGCAGCGTTGAATTACCGGGACTAGCGGGAGCCTCCTACGAGCAGTACTTC.

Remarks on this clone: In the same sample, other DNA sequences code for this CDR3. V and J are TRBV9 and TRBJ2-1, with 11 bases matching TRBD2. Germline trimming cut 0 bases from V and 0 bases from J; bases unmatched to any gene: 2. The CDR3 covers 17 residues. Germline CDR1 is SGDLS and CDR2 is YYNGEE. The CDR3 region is CASSVEGLADSYNEQFF. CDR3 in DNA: TGTGCCAGCAGCGTAGAGGGACTAGCGGACTCCTACAATGAGCAGTTCTTC.

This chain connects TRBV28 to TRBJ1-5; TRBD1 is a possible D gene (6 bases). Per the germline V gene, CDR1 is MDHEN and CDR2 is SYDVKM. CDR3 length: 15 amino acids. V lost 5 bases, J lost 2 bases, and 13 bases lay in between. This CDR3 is CASSPRTAGNQPQHF. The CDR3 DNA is TGTGCCAGCAGTCCCAGGACAGCGGGCAATCAGCCCCAGCATTTT. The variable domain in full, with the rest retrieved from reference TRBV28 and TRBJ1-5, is DVKVTQSSRYLVKRTGEKVFLECVQDMDHENMFWYRQDPGLGLRLIYFSYDVKMKEKGDIPEGYSVSREKKERFSLILESASTNQTSMYLCASSPRTAGNQPQHFGDGTRLSIL.

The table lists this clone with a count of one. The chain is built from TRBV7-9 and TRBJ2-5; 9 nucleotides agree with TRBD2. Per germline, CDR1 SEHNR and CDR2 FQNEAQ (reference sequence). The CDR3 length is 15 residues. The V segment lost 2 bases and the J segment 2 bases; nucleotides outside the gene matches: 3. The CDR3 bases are TGTGCCAGCAGCTTATCAGCGGGAGGACAAGAGACCCAGTACTTC. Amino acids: CASSLSAGGQETQYF. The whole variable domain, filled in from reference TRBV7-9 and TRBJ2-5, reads DTGVSQNPRHKITKRGQNVTFRCDPISEHNRLYWYRQTLGQGPEFLTYFQNEAQLEKSRLLSDRFSAERPKGSFSTLEIQRTEQGDSAMYLCASSLSAGGQETQYFGPGTRLLVL.

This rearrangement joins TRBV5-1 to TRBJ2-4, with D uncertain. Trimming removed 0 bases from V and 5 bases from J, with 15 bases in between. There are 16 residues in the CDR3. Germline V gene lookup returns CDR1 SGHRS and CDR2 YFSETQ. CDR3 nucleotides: TGCGCCAGCAGCTTGGGTTTTTGGGATGCGGAAAACATTCAGTACTTC. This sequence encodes CASSLGFWDAENIQYF.

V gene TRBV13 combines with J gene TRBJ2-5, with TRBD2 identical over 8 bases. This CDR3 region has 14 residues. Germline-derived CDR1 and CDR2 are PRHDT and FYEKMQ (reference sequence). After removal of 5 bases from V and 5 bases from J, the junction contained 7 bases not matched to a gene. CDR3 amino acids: CASSRSGSAETQYF. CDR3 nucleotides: TGTGCCAGCAGCAGAAGCGGGAGCGCTGAGACCCAGTACTTC.